The 29 T cell receptor beta chains listed next were all sequenced from one sample in a study of blood T cell repertoires in COVID-19. The repertoire was sequenced with immunoSEQ multiplex PCR; TCRdb's copy has only in-frame clones and lacks some. The sample has about 210,000 clones, about nine tenths seen once. Sequencing input: PBMCs or T cells enriched from blood (not recorded which). The receptors derive from a man aged 30-40 years in a cohort exposed to, infected with or recovered from COVID-19 (not recorded which).

The chain has TRBV27 and TRBJ1-1; TRBD1 matches at 10 bases. Germline CDR1 and CDR2: MNHEY and SMNVEV (reference sequence). The CDR3 loop spans 17 amino acids. The V segment lost 5 bases and the J segment 2 bases; nucleotides outside the gene matches: 11. In nucleotides, the CDR3 is TGTGCCAGCAGTGTTATCTATGGGACAGGGGAAAACACTGAAGCTTTCTTT. This gives the protein CASSVIYGTGENTEAFF.

This clone was observed once. This sequence joins TRBV7-9 and TRBJ2-2; D gene uncertain. CDR3 length: 15 residues. Germline V gene lookup returns CDR1 SEHNR and CDR2 FQNEAQ (reference sequence). The V end lost 6 bases, the J end lost 0 bases, and 11 bases lay between the germline ends. In nucleotides, the CDR3 is TGTGCCAGCAGACCCCAGGTAGCGAACACCGGGGAGCTGTTTTTT. Translating gives CASRPQVANTGELFF.

The J gene is TRBJ2-1, the V gene TRBV9; 9 bases agree with TRBD2. CDR3 length: 17 amino acids. The ends lost 4 bases at V and 4 bases at J; junction bases unmatched: 12. Germline values: CDR1 SGDLS, CDR2 YYNGEE. The CDR3 protein is CASSLRAGLAFYNEQFF. The CDR3 nucleotides are TGTGCCAGCAGCCTCCGGGCGGGACTAGCATTTTACAATGAGCAGTTCTTC.

The rearrangement uses TRBV7-9 and TRBJ1-1, with TRBD1 identical over 8 bases. The V segment lost 4 bases and the J segment 0 bases; nucleotides outside the gene matches: 13. The CDR3 totals 18 residues. Germline CDR1 is SEHNR and CDR2 is FQNEAQ (reference sequence). Written as DNA, the CDR3 is TGTGCCAGCAGCTCTCCAGGGGGCCGAACGCAAATGAACACTGAAGCTTTCTTT. Encoded protein: CASSSPGGRTQMNTEAFF. Together with reference TRBV7-9 and TRBJ1-1, the CDR3 gives the full variable domain: DTGVSQNPRHKITKRGQNVTFRCDPISEHNRLYWYRQTLGQGPEFLTYFQNEAQLEKSRLLSDRFSAERPKGSFSTLEIQRTEQGDSAMYLCASSSPGGRTQMNTEAFFGQGTRLTVV.

The chain links TRBV6-2 or TRBV6-3 to TRBJ1-5, with D possibly being TRBD1 (6 bases). The CDR3 is made up of 14 amino acids. Deletions cut 2 bases from V and 5 bases from J, with 10 bases between. Germline assignment: CDR1 MNHEY and CDR2 SVGEGT. CDR3 sequence (DNA): TGTGCCAGCAGTTACCAGGGGAAGTATCAGCCCCAGCATTTT. Its protein product is CASSYQGKYQPQHF.

This clone was seen just once. J is TRBJ1-2 and V is TRBV5-5; no definite D call. Deletions cut 6 bases from V and 5 bases from J, with 17 bases between. Germline V gene sequence: CDR1 SGHKS, CDR2 YYEKEE (reference sequence). The CDR3 spans 14 residues. The CDR3 DNA reads as TGTGCCAGCAATGGGGAGGGCACTCTTTATGGCTACACCTTC. Its translation: CASNGEGTLYGYTF.

The V call is TRBV7-6, the J call TRBJ1-2; 9 nucleotides align to TRBD1. CDR1 and CDR2 (germline): SGHVS, FNYEAQ. CDR3 length: 17 amino acids. V lost 0 bases and J lost 4; bases outside the gene matches: 9. CDR3 in amino acids: CASSLALVGTGSYGYTF. For the CDR3, the DNA is TGTGCCAGCAGCTTAGCCTTGGTAGGGACAGGGAGCTATGGCTACACCTTC.

This chain connects TRBV9 to TRBJ2-2, with TRBD2 identical over 15 bases. Per the germline V gene, CDR1 is SGDLS and CDR2 is YYNGEE. The V gene end was trimmed by 3 bases and the J gene end by 7 bases; junction bases not matched to a gene: 1. CDR3 size: 15 residues. CDR3 bases: TGTGCCAGCAGCGGGACTAGCGGGAGGGTCGGGGAGCTGTTTTTT. It specifies CASSGTSGRVGELFF.

The genes are TRBV5-4 and TRBJ1-1; D remains unclear. The V gene's germline CDR1 is SGHNT and CDR2 YYREEE (reference sequence). The CDR3 length is 13 residues. V was cut by 7 bases and J by 6 bases, with 16 bases left in between. CDR3 DNA: TGTGCCAGCTTCGAGTCGAGTCTCTCTGAAGCTTTCTTT. Translated, it gives CASFESSLSEAFF.

The chain joins TRBV5-4 to TRBJ2-1; no firm D call. Trimming took off 2 bases at V and 0 bases at J, with 9 bases between the two ends. CDR1 and CDR2 (germline): SGHNT, YYREEE (reference sequence). This CDR3 is built from 15 residues. DNA of the CDR3: TGTGCCAGCAGCTTCAGGTCCAGCTCCTACAATGAGCAGTTCTTC. This codes for CASSFRSSSYNEQFF.

This chain links TRBV5-1 with TRBJ2-5; TRBD2 aligns across 12 bases. Germline CDR1 reads SGHRS; CDR2 reads YFSETQ. Losses at the gene ends were 4 bases for V and 0 bases for J; bases not matched to a gene: 7. This CDR3 is 17 amino acids long. The DNA of the CDR3 is TGCGCCAGCAGCATTACTAGCGGGAGGTTGTACCAAGAGACCCAGTACTTC. This sequence encodes CASSITSGRLYQETQYF. The entire variable domain, with the rest obtained from reference TRBV5-1 and TRBJ2-5, is as follows: KAGVTQTPRYLIKTRGQQVTLSCSPISGHRSVSWYQQTPGQGLQFLFEYFSETQRNKGNFPGRFSGRQFSNSRSEMNVSTLELGDSALYLCASSITSGRLYQETQYFGPGTRLLVL.

The chain links TRBV24-1 to TRBJ2-1, with TRBD2 matching 14 bases. Trimming cost V 3 bases and J 12 bases; bases outside gene matches: 6. Germline loops: CDR1 KGHDR, CDR2 SFDVKD. The CDR3 extends over 15 amino acids. In nucleotides, the CDR3 is TGTGCCACCAGTGATACCGGGACTAGCGGGAGTGGGCAGTTCTTC. It translates to CATSDTGTSGSGQFF.

This clone was seen only once. This chain links TRBV5-4 with TRBJ2-7, with 13 bases identical to TRBD2. In germline, CDR1 is SGHNT, CDR2 YYREEE (reference sequence). V dropped 4 bases and J dropped 4; count of bases not matched to a gene: 8. The length of the CDR3 is 16 residues. This CDR3 reads CASSAGLAGVGYEQYF. The CDR3 DNA follows: TGTGCCAGCAGCGCCGGACTAGCGGGAGTCGGGTACGAGCAGTACTTC.

The DNA for the CDR3 is TGTGCCAGCAGTTTAGCCAGGGCCTATGGCTACACCTTC. Translating gives CASSLARAYGYTF. The rearrangement uses TRBV27 and TRBJ1-2; D may be TRBD1 (5 bases). Germline V gene lookup returns CDR1 MNHEY and CDR2 SMNVEV (reference sequence). The CDR3 sequence is 13 residues long. V dropped 2 bases and J dropped 4 bases, with 8 bases sitting between them.

The chain is built from TRBV5-6 and TRBJ2-1; a possible D gene is TRBD2 (6 bases). The germline gives CDR1 SGHDT, CDR2 YYEEEE. There are 16 residues in the CDR3. V dropped 1 base and J dropped 7 bases, with 18 bases sitting between them. The chain's CDR3 is CASSLRLLAPYNEQFF. In DNA, the CDR3 is TGTGCCAGCAGCTTGAGGTTGCTAGCGCCTTATAATGAGCAGTTCTTC.

This clone was counted many times. The chain is built from TRBV11-1 and TRBJ2-7, with TRBD2 matching 9 bases. The CDR3 is 15 amino acids. Germline V gene lookup returns CDR1 SGHAT and CDR2 FQDESV (reference sequence). Trimming took 2 bases from V and 1 from J; bases not matched to a gene: 3. CDR3 nucleotides: TGTGCCAGCAGCTTAACGACTAGCGGATCCTACGAGCAGTACTTC. This codes for CASSLTTSGSYEQYF.

The V gene is TRBV15, the J gene TRBJ2-7, with D perhaps TRBD2 (5 bases). This CDR3 comprises 11 residues. The ends were cut back, 9 bases at V and 3 bases at J, with 9 bases in the middle. Germline CDR1 and CDR2: LNHNV and YYDKDF (reference sequence). The CDR3: CATGSNYEQYF. As DNA, the CDR3 is TGTGCCACTGGGAGTAACTACGAGCAGTACTTC.

The V and J genes are TRBV7-2 and TRBJ2-6, with D perhaps TRBD1 (6 bases). The CDR3 has 16 residues. Looked up from germline, CDR1 is SGHTA and CDR2 is FQGNSA. With 3 bases removed from V and 3 bases from J, the gap between germline ends came to 12 bases. CDR3 nucleotides: TGTGCCAGCAGCTTTTCAGGGGTCCTTGGGGCCAACGTCCTGACTTTC. This encodes CASSFSGVLGANVLTF. The full variable domain, its missing parts supplied by reference TRBV7-2 and TRBJ2-6, is GAGVSQSPSNKVTEKGKDVELRCDPISGHTALYWYRQSLGQGLEFLIYFQGNSAPDKSGLPSDRFSAERTGGSVSTLTIQRTQQEDSAVYLCASSFSGVLGANVLTFGAGSRLTVL.

This chain uses TRBV4-3 with TRBJ1-3; possibly TRBD1 for D (5 bases). CDR1 is LGHNA and CDR2 is YSLEER in the germline V gene. The CDR3 sequence is 16 residues long. The V gene lost 1 base and the J gene lost 0 bases, with 10 bases spanning the gap. The CDR3 DNA is TGCGCCAGCAGCCAAGTGTCCGGGGGCTCTGGAAACACCATATATTTT. Encoded protein: CASSQVSGGSGNTIYF.

The chain carries TRBV4-3 and TRBJ2-1; the D is unclear. The CDR3 sequence is 13 residues long. The germline gives CDR1 LGHNA, CDR2 YSLEER. Trimming cost V 4 bases and J 6 bases, with 10 bases left between them. CDR3 in amino acids: CASSPQVLNEQFF. For the CDR3, the DNA is TGCGCCAGCAGCCCTCAGGTGCTCAATGAGCAGTTCTTC.

The rearrangement uses TRBV5-1 and TRBJ2-1; 9 bases are shared with TRBD2. Germline CDR1 SGHRS, CDR2 YFSETQ. V lost 4 bases to trimming and J lost 8 bases; unmatched junction nucleotides: 22. The CDR3 runs to 19 residues. The CDR3 sequence is CASSTIAGADPIWGHEQFF. For the CDR3, the DNA is TGCGCCAGCAGCACCATAGCGGGAGCGGATCCGATATGGGGTCATGAGCAGTTCTTC.

The V gene is TRBV15, the J gene TRBJ2-1, with 9 bases fitting TRBD1. CDR1 and CDR2 (germline): LNHNV, YYDKDF (reference sequence). The V segment lost 0 bases and the J segment 6 bases; nucleotides outside the gene matches: 3. There are 15 residues in the CDR3. DNA for the CDR3: TGTGCCACCAGCAGAGATAGGGGACAGGGCAATGAGCAGTTCTTC. Amino acids: CATSRDRGQGNEQFF.

This clone was picked up a small number of times. This sample also contains other DNA sequences that code for the same CDR3. CDR3 residues: CASSLGGGPQETQYF. CDR3 nucleotides: TGTGCCAGCAGCTTAGGCGGGGGCCCCCAAGAGACCCAGTACTTC. The chain combines TRBV7-2 with TRBJ2-5; D possibly corresponds to TRBD2 (7 bases). V shed 1 base and J shed 1 base, with 10 bases lying between them. The germline CDR1 and CDR2 sequences are SGHTA and FQGNSA. This CDR3 is 15 amino acids long. The variable domain in full, completed from reference TRBV7-2 and TRBJ2-5, reads GAGVSQSPSNKVTEKGKDVELRCDPISGHTALYWYRQSLGQGLEFLIYFQGNSAPDKSGLPSDRFSAERTGGSVSTLTIQRTQQEDSAVYLCASSLGGGPQETQYFGPGTRLLVL.

As DNA, the CDR3 is TGTGCCAGCAAGGGCGGGAGGGCCTCCAATGAGCAGTTCTTC. Protein sequence: CASKGGRASNEQFF. The rearrangement links TRBV6-5 to TRBJ2-1; 9 bases map to TRBD2. The CDR3 extends over 14 amino acids. The germline CDR1 and CDR2 sequences are MNHEY and SVGAGI. The J segment lost 6 bases and the V segment lost 7 bases, leaving 7 bases of the junction unmatched.

The rearrangement joins TRBV19 to TRBJ1-1; 12 positions match TRBD1. Trimming at V came to 6 bases and at J to 1 base, leaving 6 bases not matched to a gene. CDR1 and CDR2 (germline): LNHDA, SQIVND (reference sequence). This CDR3 is built from 16 residues. The CDR3 nucleotides are TGTGCCAGTAGGGGGGACAGGGGGCGCGGGAACACTGAAGCTTTCTTT. It encodes CASRGDRGRGNTEAFF.

J is TRBJ2-2 and V is TRBV19; D uncertain. The CDR3 length is 16 residues. In germline, CDR1 is LNHDA, CDR2 SQIVND (reference sequence). The germline V and J ends were trimmed by 2 bases and 3 bases, with 13 bases remaining between them. The CDR3 sequence is CASSIYSETHTGELFF. The CDR3 nucleotides are TGTGCCAGTAGTATATACTCGGAGACGCACACCGGGGAGCTGTTTTTT.

The chain uses TRBV27 and TRBJ2-7; tentatively, D is TRBD1 (5 bases). The CDR3 length is 15 residues. Trimming left V 3 bases short and J 5 bases short, with 17 bases between. Germline CDR1 and CDR2: MNHEY and SMNVEV (reference sequence). The chain's CDR3 is CASSFIQGYENEQYF. CDR3 nucleotide sequence: TGTGCCAGCAGTTTCATCCAGGGATACGAAAACGAGCAGTACTTC.

The gene calls are TRBV5-4 and TRBJ1-4, with a possible D match to TRBD1 (6 bases). V shed 4 bases and J shed 8 bases, with 18 bases lying between them. Germline V gene sequence: CDR1 SGHNT, CDR2 YYREEE (reference sequence). The length of the CDR3 is 15 residues. The CDR3 spells CASSQGPRGREKLFF. CDR3 DNA: TGTGCCAGCAGCCAAGGACCCAGGGGCAGGGAAAAACTGTTTTTT.

The CDR3 protein is CASSLAMREWFGDTQYF. The CDR3 DNA is TGTGCCAGCAGCTTAGCAATGCGGGAGTGGTTTGGAGATACGCAGTATTTT. This chain connects TRBV11-2 to TRBJ2-3, with 7 bases aligning to TRBD2. The CDR3 spans 17 residues. Germline values: CDR1 SGHAT, CDR2 FQNNGV. Losses at the gene ends were 1 base for V and 5 bases for J; bases not matched to a gene: 12. The variable domain in full, with the rest retrieved from reference TRBV11-2 and TRBJ2-3, is EAGVAQSPRYKIIEKRQSVAFWCNPISGHATLYWYQQILGQGPKLLIQFQNNGVVDDSQLPKDRFSAERLKGVDSTLKIQPAKLEDSAVYLCASSLAMREWFGDTQYFGPGTRLTVL.